Sequencing of this T cell receptor beta chain was carried out in a study of glioma-infiltrating T cells. Study-wide points: Tissue-blood divergence was below expectation in non-neoplastic patients, above in gliomas. Very few CDR3 sequences were shared between tissue and blood.

CDR1 SGHVS and CDR2 FQNEAQ come from the germline V gene. The CDR3 runs 13 residues. V dropped 2 bases and J dropped 1 base, with 5 bases sitting between them. Using RNA template, CDR3s of TCR alpha and beta were amplified with iRepertoire arm-PCR. One-step reverse transcription and amplification started from about 100-400 ng of tissue mRNA or PBMC total RNA. TCRdb reprocessed the multiplex PCR reads with MiXCR, giving one entry per CDR3 protein. The sample shows around 130,000 distinct CDR3 sequences, around 23% of them seen only once. This clonotype was recorded many times. As yet, its antigen is unknown.

V usage is TRBV7-8 and J usage is TRBJ1-2; no definite D call. This receptor was taken from a human donor with low-grade glioma or glioblastoma, undergoing nonglioma brain surgery, or in good health (not recorded which). The sequencing input was glioma tissue, nonneoplastic brain tissue, or PBMCs (not recorded which). CDR3 bases: TGTGCCAGCAGCTTAAGTCGTAACTATGGCTACACCTTC. Residues: CASSLSRNYGYTF.